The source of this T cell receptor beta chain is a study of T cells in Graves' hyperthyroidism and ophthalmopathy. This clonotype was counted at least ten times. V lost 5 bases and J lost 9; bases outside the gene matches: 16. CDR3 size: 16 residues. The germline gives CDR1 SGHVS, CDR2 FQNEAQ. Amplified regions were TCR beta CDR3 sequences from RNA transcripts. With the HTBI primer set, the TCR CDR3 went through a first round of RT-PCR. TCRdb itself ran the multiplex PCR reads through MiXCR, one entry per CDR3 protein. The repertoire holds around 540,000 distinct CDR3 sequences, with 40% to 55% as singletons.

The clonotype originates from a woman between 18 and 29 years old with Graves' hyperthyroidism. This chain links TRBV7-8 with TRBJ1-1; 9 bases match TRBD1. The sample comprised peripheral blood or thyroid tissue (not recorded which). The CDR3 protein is CASSPRGTGIGQKAFF. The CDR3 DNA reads TGTGCCAGCAGCCCAAGAGGGACAGGGATCGGGCAGAAAGCTTTCTTT.